This T cell receptor beta chain was profiled in a study of OX40 agonist ivuxolimab in advanced cancers. Study at large: Three patients got partial responses; one had hepatocellular carcinoma and two had cutaneous melanoma.

The repertoire was sequenced with immunoSEQ multiplex PCR; TCRdb's copy has only in-frame clones and lacks some. There are fewer than 55,000 clones in the sample; around 81% occur only once, and approximately 5.8% lies in the top ten. CDR1 is SGHNT, CDR2 YENEEA, per germline. CDR3 length: 15 amino acids. Trimming removed 6 bases from V and 5 bases from J, with 19 bases in between. The chain links TRBV11-3 to TRBJ1-2; D gene unclear. The source is an adult with an advanced solid tumor such as melanoma, head and neck, liver or kidney cancer. The input for sequencing was CD4+ or CD8+ T cells sorted from blood, taken in a trial of the OX40 agonist ivuxolimab. CDR3 loop: CASRGKFENRYGYTF. The DNA for the CDR3 is TGTGCCAGCAGGGGAAAGTTTGAAAACCGTTATGGCTACACCTTC.